This passage covers 8 T cell receptor beta chains from one sample sequenced in a study of cytomegalovirus exposure and HLA in healthy donors. 13 Jbeta primers and 60 Vbeta primers were used for the PCR. Some clones are missing from TCRdb's copy, which holds only in-frame ones; the method was immunoSEQ multiplex PCR. The data show some 170,000 clones, with roughly 87% seen just once and more than 0.7% held by the top ten. The sequenced sample consisted of PBMCs. Receptor source: a woman aged 25 to 39 in good health and CMV-seronegative.

This clone was seen a few times. The rearrangement uses TRBV27 and TRBJ1-4; possible D gene TRBD1, 5 bases. Trimming took 5 bases from V and 5 from J, leaving 15 bases between them. Germline CDR1 and CDR2: MNHEY and SMNVEV (reference sequence). The CDR3 loop spans 15 amino acids. The CDR3 DNA reads as TGTGCCAGCAGTGAACCCAGGGCAGGGAATGAAAAACTGTTTTTT. Protein: CASSEPRAGNEKLFF. The whole variable domain, filled in from reference TRBV27 and TRBJ1-4, reads EAQVTQNPRYLITVTGKKLTVTCSQNMNHEYMSWYRQDPGLGLRQIYYSMNVEVTDKGDVPEGYKVSRKEKRNFPLILESPSPNQTSLYFCASSEPRAGNEKLFFGSGTQLSVL.

This clone was detected only a few times. The genes are TRBV6-5 and TRBJ1-5; D uncertain. CDR1 is MNHEY and CDR2 is SVGAGI in the germline V gene. Trimming removed 4 bases at V and 2 bases at J, with 12 bases between. The CDR3 extends over 15 amino acids. CDR3 in amino acids: CASSSLGGGNQPQHF. As DNA, the CDR3 is TGTGCCAGCAGTTCCCTGGGAGGCGGCAATCAGCCCCAGCATTTT.

About this clone: Within the sample, other DNA sequences also encode this same CDR3. J is TRBJ2-6 and V is TRBV27; possible D gene TRBD1, 5 bases. V was trimmed by 4 bases and J by 1 base, leaving 8 bases between them. Germline CDR1 MNHEY, CDR2 SMNVEV (reference sequence). The CDR3 totals 15 residues. CDR3 region: CASSSAGSGANVLTF. The CDR3 nucleotides read TGTGCCAGCAGTTCAGCAGGGTCTGGGGCCAACGTCCTGACTTTC.

The gene calls are TRBV5-4 and TRBJ2-2; possible D gene TRBD1, 6 bases. CDR1 is SGHNT, CDR2 YYREEE, per germline (reference sequence). Trimming pared 4 bases from V and 1 base from J, leaving 14 bases between. The CDR3 runs to 16 residues. CDR3 coding DNA: TGTGCCAGCAGCCCGTCTGGGGGCCGGAACACCGGGGAGCTGTTTTTT. It codes for CASSPSGGRNTGELFF.

The chain joins TRBV6-5 to TRBJ2-6, with D unclear. V lost 5 bases, J lost 0 bases, and 8 bases lay in between. The CDR3 has 15 amino acids. Looked up from germline, CDR1 is MNHEY and CDR2 is SVGAGI. The CDR3 here is CASSPGTSGANVLTF. The CDR3, as DNA: TGTGCCAGCAGTCCGGGTACCTCTGGGGCCAACGTCCTGACTTTC.

This chain links TRBV11-2 with TRBJ2-2; no clear D. Germline V gene sequence: CDR1 SGHAT, CDR2 FQNNGV. The V gene lost 5 bases and the J gene lost 0 bases, with 13 bases spanning the gap. The CDR3 has 16 amino acids. The CDR3: CASSPPLGANTGELFF. DNA of the CDR3: TGTGCCAGCAGCCCTCCTTTGGGCGCGAACACCGGGGAGCTGTTTTTT.

V usage is TRBV5-8 and J usage is TRBJ2-1; D possibly corresponds to TRBD2 (6 bases). Germline V gene lookup returns CDR1 SGHTS and CDR2 YDEGEE. The CDR3 extends over 15 amino acids. The V end lost 1 base, the J end lost 7 bases, and 15 bases lay between the germline ends. Here the CDR3 DNA reads TGTGCCAGCAGCTTGTGGGACTCCCTAGGAAATGAGCAGTTCTTC. Protein product: CASSLWDSLGNEQFF.

This CDR3 reads CASSPRRQGTEAFF. CDR3 in DNA: TGTGCCAGCAGCCCCCGGAGACAGGGCACGGAGGCTTTCTTT. The rearrangement joins TRBV7-2 to TRBJ1-1, with TRBD1 matching over 7 bases. V shed 5 bases, J shed 11 bases, and the junction held 14 bases outside the gene matches. Germline CDR1 reads SGHTA; CDR2 reads FQGNSA. This CDR3 comprises 14 residues.